These 31 T cell receptor beta chains came from one sample sequenced in a study of T cell responses to AZD1222 COVID-19 vaccine. Sequenced by immunoSEQ multiplex PCR; TCRdb stores in-frame clones only, minus some. This table holds some 100,000 clones, 87% found once. The specimen was peripheral blood, collected on day 0 of AZD1222 vaccination. The source of these receptors is an adult in good health.

The J gene is TRBJ2-3, the V gene TRBV19, with 11 bases lining up with TRBD2. Germline loops: CDR1 LNHDA, CDR2 SQIVND (reference sequence). The CDR3 is 19 amino acids. J was trimmed by 0 bases and V by 5 bases; bases with no gene match: 13. The CDR3 DNA is TGTGCCAGTAGTCCCCCTCGGGGGCTAGCGGGAGGTAGCACAGATACGCAGTATTTT. Translating gives CASSPPRGLAGGSTDTQYF.

Note on this clone: The same CDR3 is also encoded by other DNA sequences in this sample. The chain links TRBV7-2 to TRBJ2-3; D gene unclear. The germline V gene has CDR1 SGHTA and CDR2 FQGNSA. The CDR3 covers 13 residues. Deletions cut 3 bases from V and 9 bases from J, with 13 bases between. CDR3 sequence reads: CASSLAPRSTQYF. The CDR3 bases are TGTGCCAGCAGCTTGGCCCCTAGAAGCACGCAGTATTTT. The whole variable domain, remainder taken from reference TRBV7-2 and TRBJ2-3, is GAGVSQSPSNKVTEKGKDVELRCDPISGHTALYWYRQSLGQGLEFLIYFQGNSAPDKSGLPSDRFSAERTGGSVSTLTIQRTQQEDSAVYLCASSLAPRSTQYFGPGTRLTVL.

This rearrangement joins TRBV29-1 to TRBJ2-7; D is unresolved. The CDR3 is 12 amino acids. V lost 5 bases and J 0 bases, leaving 8 bases between the germline ends. CDR1 is SQVTM, CDR2 ANQGSEA, per germline. The CDR3 protein is CSVHGDSYEQYF. The DNA of the CDR3 is TGCAGCGTTCATGGGGACTCCTACGAGCAGTACTTC.

This clone was seen once. This chain joins TRBV19 and TRBJ1-3; D might be TRBD1 (5 bases). V shed 9 bases and J shed 2 bases, with 14 bases lying between them. Germline V gives CDR1 LNHDA, CDR2 SQIVND (reference sequence). The CDR3 loop spans 14 amino acids. The CDR3 DNA follows: TGTGCCAGCCCGGGACGTCTCCCTGGAAACACCATATATTTT. Its protein is CASPGRLPGNTIYF. Complete variable domain (other parts from reference TRBV19 and TRBJ1-3): DGGITQSPKYLFRKEGQNVTLSCEQNLNHDAMYWYRQDPGQGLRLIYYSQIVNDFQKGDIAEGYSVSREKKESFPLTVTSAQKNPTAFYLCASPGRLPGNTIYFGEGSWLTVV.

This chain connects TRBV19 to TRBJ1-2; D remains ambiguous. In germline, CDR1 is LNHDA, CDR2 SQIVND (reference sequence). This CDR3 spans 14 amino acids. Trimming removed 10 bases at V and 3 bases at J, with 18 bases between. DNA for the CDR3: TGTGCCACTAAGGCGGGGATCTTTGACTATGGCTACACCTTC. Its translation: CATKAGIFDYGYTF.

The chain recombines TRBV10-3 with TRBJ2-1, with D maybe TRBD1 (7 bases). V was trimmed by 3 bases and J by 4 bases, leaving 16 bases between them. Germline V gene data show CDR1 as ENHRY and CDR2 as SYGVKD. This CDR3 region has 16 residues. This CDR3 is CAISDPRGDRYNEQFF. CDR3 bases: TGTGCCATCAGTGATCCCAGGGGGGACCGGTACAATGAGCAGTTCTTC.

The chain carries TRBV5-8 and TRBJ1-2; 11 positions agree with TRBD1. Trimming removed 1 base from V and 7 bases from J; junction bases left unmatched: 9. The CDR3 consists of 16 residues. The V gene's germline CDR1 is SGHTS and CDR2 YDEGEE. The CDR3 DNA sequence: TGTGCCAGCAGCTTGAGAGGACAGGGGGCCGGCCTTGGCTACACCTTC. Translation: CASSLRGQGAGLGYTF. Full variable domain (rest looked up from reference TRBV5-8 and TRBJ1-2): EAGVTQSPTHLIKTRGQQATLRCSPISGHTSVYWYQQALGLGLQFLLWYDEGEERNRGNFPPRFSGRQFPNYSSELNVNALELEDSALYLCASSLRGQGAGLGYTFGSGTRLTVV.

This chain links TRBV4-3 with TRBJ1-2; weak D call: TRBD1 (6 bases). CDR1 is LGHNA and CDR2 is YSLEER in the germline V gene. The CDR3 sequence is 15 residues long. Trimming shortened V by 1 base and J by 9 bases, and 18 bases separated the two germline ends. The CDR3 DNA sequence: TGCGCCAGCAGCCAAGGCGGGGGCAGTATCAACCGCTACACCTTC. Encoded protein: CASSQGGGSINRYTF.

The CDR3 DNA reads as TGTGCCAGCAGCCCCTATGGACAGGGAACAGATACGCAGTATTTT. Translation: CASSPYGQGTDTQYF. V is TRBV9 and J is TRBJ2-3, with 8 positions matching TRBD1. This CDR3 spans 15 amino acids. With 4 bases clipped from V and 3 bases from J, the junction kept 7 bases outside the gene matches. Germline V CDR1 and CDR2: SGDLS, YYNGEE.

The rearrangement links TRBV7-9 to TRBJ2-5; possible D gene TRBD1, 6 bases. The CDR3 contains 15 residues. Trimming removed 0 bases at V and 1 base at J, with 9 bases between. The V gene's germline CDR1 is SEHNR and CDR2 FQNEAQ (reference sequence). The CDR3 reads CASSLATRGQETQYF. In DNA form, the CDR3 reads TGTGCCAGCAGCTTAGCGACCAGGGGCCAAGAGACCCAGTACTTC. Full variable domain (rest looked up from reference TRBV7-9 and TRBJ2-5): DTGVSQNPRHKITKRGQNVTFRCDPISEHNRLYWYRQTLGQGPEFLTYFQNEAQLEKSRLLSDRFSAERPKGSFSTLEIQRTEQGDSAMYLCASSLATRGQETQYFGPGTRLLVL.

This clone was seen a single time. This chain links TRBV6-2 or TRBV6-3 with TRBJ1-1, with 8 nucleotides matching TRBD1. The V gene end was trimmed by 4 bases and the J gene end by 6 bases; junction bases not matched to a gene: 7. Germline V gene data show CDR1 as MNHEY and CDR2 as SVGEGT. The CDR3 totals 14 residues. The CDR3 DNA reads TGTGCCAGCAGTTGGGGACAGGTAATTCCTGAAGCTTTCTTT. Protein sequence: CASSWGQVIPEAFF.

J is TRBJ1-5 and V is TRBV6-6; no firm D call. Germline CDR1 and CDR2: MNHNY and SVGAGI (reference sequence). CDR3 length: 14 amino acids. Trimming cost V 8 bases and J 5 bases, with 16 bases left between them. DNA of the CDR3: TGTGCCAGCGCCACCGACTTGCTGGATCAGCCCCAGCATTTT. It is translated as CASATDLLDQPQHF.

V and J are TRBV5-1 and TRBJ2-5, with a weak D call TRBD1 (6 bases). Trimming stripped 3 bases from V and 2 bases from J, with 11 bases between. The germline CDR1 and CDR2 sequences are SGHRS and YFSETQ. The CDR3 runs 14 residues. CDR3 amino acids: CASSSGTSQETQYF. CDR3 in DNA: TGCGCCAGCAGCTCAGGGACATCGCAAGAGACCCAGTACTTC. Looking up the rest from reference TRBV5-1 and TRBJ2-5 gives the full variable domain: KAGVTQTPRYLIKTRGQQVTLSCSPISGHRSVSWYQQTPGQGLQFLFEYFSETQRNKGNFPGRFSGRQFSNSRSEMNVSTLELGDSALYLCASSSGTSQETQYFGPGTRLLVL.

The CDR3 sequence: CASSFPGVEPLHF. CDR3 sequence (DNA): TGTGCCAGCAGTTTCCCGGGGGTAGAACCCCTCCACTTT. The V gene is TRBV27, the J gene TRBJ1-6; D possibly corresponds to TRBD1 (5 bases). V was clipped by 3 bases and J by 12 bases, with 12 bases between them. This CDR3 has 13 residues. Per the germline V gene, CDR1 is MNHEY and CDR2 is SMNVEV (reference sequence).

V and J are TRBV28 and TRBJ1-2; possible D gene TRBD1, 6 bases. The germline V and J ends were trimmed by 7 bases and 2 bases, with 11 bases remaining between them. Germline lookup yields CDR1 MDHEN and CDR2 SYDVKM. The CDR3 is made up of 13 amino acids. CDR3 amino acids: CASKEGVNYGYTF. CDR3 in DNA: TGTGCCAGCAAGGAGGGGGTCAACTATGGCTACACCTTC.

The chain joins TRBV5-4 to TRBJ2-1; D remains ambiguous. Germline V lookup: CDR1 SGHNT, CDR2 YYREEE (reference sequence). The V end lost 3 bases, the J end lost 2 bases, and 0 bases lay between the germline ends. The CDR3 length is 11 residues. CDR3 sequence (DNA): TGTGCCAGCAGCTCCTACAATGAGCAGTTCTTC. It is translated as CASSSYNEQFF.

V usage is TRBV2 and J usage is TRBJ1-2, with D perhaps matching TRBD1 (5 bases). Trimming stripped 6 bases from V and 2 bases from J, with 19 bases between. Germline lookup yields CDR1 SNHLY and CDR2 FYNNEI. The CDR3 has 16 amino acids. The CDR3 loop is CASREIDGTRNYGYTF. CDR3 DNA sequence: TGTGCCAGCAGGGAAATAGACGGGACGAGGAACTATGGCTACACCTTC.

Worth noting for this clone: The junction does not match germline at one end; this may be a read error. The CDR3 region has the DNA TGCGCCAGCAGCTTGGGTGGACATCCCACAGATGCGCAGTATTTT. This encodes CASSLGGHPTDAQYF. The gene calls are TRBV5-1 and TRBJ2-3, with D maybe TRBD1 (5 bases). The germline V gene encodes CDR1 SGHRS and CDR2 YFSETQ. The CDR3 spans 15 residues.

The rearrangement joins TRBV10-1 to TRBJ2-6, with TRBD2 identical over 11 bases. Per germline, CDR1 WNHNN and CDR2 SYGVQD (reference sequence). V trimming: 5 bases; J trimming: 3 bases; junction bases outside the gene matches: 6. The CDR3 spans 17 residues. In DNA, the CDR3 is TGCGCCAGCAGTAAACTAGCGGGAGCGGTTGGGGCCAACGTCCTGACTTTC. It specifies CASSKLAGAVGANVLTF.

The V call is TRBV11-2, the J call TRBJ2-1; 7 nucleotides align to TRBD2. The trim removed 4 bases at V and 9 bases at J, leaving 12 bases unmatched. The CDR3 length is 15 residues. The germline gives CDR1 SGHAT, CDR2 FQNNGV. The DNA for the CDR3 is TGTGCCAGCAGCTCCCACAGTGGGAGGGCCTCTGAGCAGTTCTTC. Translated, it gives CASSSHSGRASEQFF.

Points on this clone: Other DNA sequences in the sample encode the same CDR3. DNA for the CDR3: TGTGCCAGCAGCTTAGCGAACGAGCAGTACTTC. Translated, it gives CASSLANEQYF. The rearrangement joins TRBV7-2 to TRBJ2-7, with no clear D. Trimming took 0 bases from V and 5 from J, leaving 2 bases between them. CDR3 size: 11 residues. The germline gives CDR1 SGHTA, CDR2 FQGNSA.

The CDR3 region is CASSLLGPGYEQYF. CDR3 in DNA: TGTGCCAGCAGCTTGTTGGGACCTGGGTACGAGCAGTACTTC. The rearrangement uses TRBV5-6 and TRBJ2-7; D is tentatively TRBD1 or TRBD2 (5 bases each). Germline CDR1 is SGHDT and CDR2 is YYEEEE. The V gene lost 1 base and the J gene lost 4 bases, with 12 bases spanning the gap. This CDR3 is built from 14 residues. The full variable domain, in which reference TRBV5-6 and TRBJ2-7 provide the parts outside the CDR3, is DAGVTQSPTHLIKTRGQQVTLRCSPKSGHDTVSWYQQALGQGPQFIFQYYEEEERQRGNFPDRFSGHQFPNYSSELNVNALLLGDSALYLCASSLLGPGYEQYFGPGTRLTVT.

CDR3 amino acids: CASSQGTSGNTGELFF. CDR3 in DNA: TGCGCCAGCAGCCAAGGGACTAGCGGGAACACCGGGGAGCTGTTTTTT. V and J are TRBV4-3 and TRBJ2-2, with TRBD2 matching over 10 bases. CDR3 length equals 16 residues. J gave up 1 base and V 1 base, and 0 bases lay outside the gene matches. Germline assignment: CDR1 LGHNA and CDR2 YSLEER.

The J gene is TRBJ1-2, the V gene TRBV9; D is undetermined. There are 14 residues in the CDR3. The germline V gene encodes CDR1 SGDLS and CDR2 YYNGEE. Trimming removed 2 bases at V and 8 bases at J, with 16 bases between. CDR3 sequence: CASSVSNPSAGYTF. CDR3 nucleotides: TGTGCCAGCAGCGTTTCTAACCCTAGTGCCGGCTACACCTTC.

The chain is built from TRBV11-1 and TRBJ1-1, with 7 bases identical to TRBD1. The germline gives CDR1 SGHAT, CDR2 FQDESV (reference sequence). J was trimmed by 8 bases and V by 5 bases; bases with no gene match: 8. This CDR3 spans 13 amino acids. The CDR3 DNA follows: TGTGCCAGCAGCCCTCGGAGACAGGGAGAAGCTTTCTTT. Its translation: CASSPRRQGEAFF. The whole variable domain, filled in from reference TRBV11-1 and TRBJ1-1, reads EAEVAQSPRYKITEKSQAVAFWCDPISGHATLYWYRQILGQGPELLVQFQDESVVDDSQLPKDRFSAERLKGVDSTLKIQPAELGDSAMYLCASSPRRQGEAFFGQGTRLTVV.

This chain links TRBV18 with TRBJ1-1; 8 nucleotides align to TRBD1. The CDR3 has 16 residues. V lost 2 bases, J lost 3 bases, and 8 bases stayed unmatched. Germline assignment: CDR1 KGHSH and CDR2 LQKENI. For the CDR3, the DNA is TGTGCCAGCTCACCAAGGACAGGGTTCGGGGACACTGAAGCTTTCTTT. Encoded protein: CASSPRTGFGDTEAFF.

This rearrangement joins TRBV15 to TRBJ2-6; weak D call: TRBD1 (5 bases). The length of the CDR3 is 15 residues. CDR1 is LNHNV, CDR2 YYDKDF, per germline (reference sequence). Trimming removed 7 bases at V and 0 bases at J, with 10 bases between. CDR3: CATNLGASGANVLTF. The CDR3 DNA reads TGTGCCACCAACTTAGGGGCCTCTGGGGCCAACGTCCTGACTTTC.

This clone is a singleton in its sample. The rearrangement links TRBV2 to TRBJ1-2; a weak D match, TRBD1 (5 bases). Looked up from germline, CDR1 is SNHLY and CDR2 is FYNNEI. The CDR3 has 16 amino acids. Between the trimmed V and J ends, which lost 7 bases and 7 bases, there was a span of 25 bases. CDR3 loop: CASTAGSGGSGAGYTF. The CDR3 DNA reads as TGTGCCAGCACTGCGGGCTCGGGGGGATCCGGTGCTGGCTACACCTTC.

The chain recombines TRBV6-6 with TRBJ2-3, with a possible D match to TRBD1 (6 bases). The CDR3 loop spans 14 amino acids. With 2 bases removed from V and 0 bases from J, the gap between germline ends came to 6 bases. Germline V CDR1 and CDR2: MNHNY, SVGAGI (reference sequence). DNA of the CDR3: TGTGCCAGCAGTTACGGACAGAGCACAGATACGCAGTATTTT. It yields the protein CASSYGQSTDTQYF.

This chain joins TRBV6-2 or TRBV6-3 and TRBJ2-7, with 11 bases identical to TRBD1. J gave up 3 bases and V 2 bases, and 6 bases lay outside the gene matches. CDR3 length equals 16 residues. CDR1 is MNHEY, CDR2 SVGEGT, per germline. The CDR3 spells CASSYNPGQGGYEQYF. CDR3 coding DNA: TGTGCCAGCAGTTACAATCCGGGACAGGGGGGCTACGAGCAGTACTTC.

This clone was recorded once. This sequence joins TRBV5-1 and TRBJ1-1; no reliable D call. The CDR3 is made up of 15 amino acids. The germline V gene encodes CDR1 SGHRS and CDR2 YFSETQ. V was clipped by 0 bases and J by 1 base, with 10 bases between them. The CDR3 DNA reads TGCGCCAGCAGCTTGGACGGCCACTCGAACACTGAAGCTTTCTTT. Translated: CASSLDGHSNTEAFF.